The 5 T cell receptor beta chains listed next were all sequenced from one sample in a study of naive and memory T cell subsets (dated by TCRdb to 2016 to 2017). Libraries were prepared through UMI-ligation and nested PCR. Sequencing used an Illumina MiSeq. The beta constant-region primer consisted of an equimolar mixture of two oligonucleotides that together covered TRBC1 and TRBC2. TCRdb cleaned the public reads at Q25 with fastp, built clones with MiXCR and kept in-frame beta chains. Under each unique CDR3 protein, matching rows form one entry showing the most common genes and DNA. The sample table contains 75,000 to 85,000 distinct CDR3 sequences; only one count was recorded for about 12% of them. Approximately 0.93% of the sample lies in the top ten. The sample was central memory CD4+ T cells from blood. Interpreted using the paper, the cell subset or site label stands for: central memory, CD45RA- CD27+. The source of these receptors is a human donor in good health.

The chain recombines TRBV12-3 or TRBV12-4 with TRBJ2-7; 7 bases are a match to TRBD2. With V trimmed by 6 bases and J by 4 bases, 9 bases remained unmatched. The CDR3 is 14 amino acids. CDR3 region: CASRGMAGEYEQYF. Written as DNA, the CDR3 is TGTGCCAGCAGGGGCATGGCGGGAGAATACGAGCAGTACTTC.

This clonotype has ten or more counts. This chain joins TRBV28 and TRBJ2-5, with 7 nucleotides matching TRBD2. Germline CDR1 reads MDHEN; CDR2 reads SYDVKM. V was clipped by 7 bases and J by 2 bases; unmatched bases: 16. The CDR3 spans 17 residues. The CDR3 DNA is TGTGCCAGCATCCTGGGGGGGATCGGGCGGACTCAAGAGACCCAGTACTTC. The encoded protein is CASILGGIGRTQETQYF.

Comment on this clonotype: This likely comes from a read error, as the CDR3 has no conserved phenylalanine or tryptophan at its end. The CDR3, as DNA: TGCAGTGCTAGGTTACTAGCGGTGACAGATACGCAGTATCTT. Protein sequence: CSARLLAVTDTQYL. The chain combines TRBV20-1 with TRBJ2-3; 8 bases line up with TRBD2. The V segment lost 3 bases and the J segment 3 bases; nucleotides outside the gene matches: 5. This CDR3 has 14 amino acids. Germline loops: CDR1 DFQATT, CDR2 SNEGSKA (reference sequence).

As concerns this clonotype: It may be a read error: a sequence one base away is much more abundant. This CDR3 is missing its conserved last phenylalanine or tryptophan, likely due to a read error. DNA of the CDR3: TGCGCCAGCAGCCAGGGACAGGGGGAGGCAGATACGCAGTATCTT. Translation: CASSQGQGEADTQYL. The chain employs TRBV4-3 and TRBJ2-3; TRBD1 matches at 11 bases. Per the germline V gene, CDR1 is LGHNA and CDR2 is YSLEER. V dropped 3 bases and J dropped 4; count of bases not matched to a gene: 3. CDR3 length: 15 residues.

This clonotype came up many times. V usage is TRBV30 and J usage is TRBJ2-1; 11 nucleotides align to TRBD2. V shed 4 bases, J shed 4 bases, and the junction held 6 bases outside the gene matches. Germline CDR1 is GTSNPN and CDR2 is SVGIG (reference sequence). The CDR3 consists of 15 residues. The CDR3 DNA reads TGTGCCTGGACTCGGACTAGCGGGCTATACAATGAGCAGTTCTTC. Amino acid sequence: CAWTRTSGLYNEQFF.